This TCR beta chain came from a study of blood T cell repertoires in COVID-19. The CDR3 is 20 residues long. The ends were cut back, 0 bases at V and 1 base at J, with 24 bases in the middle. The germline CDR1 and CDR2 sequences are SGDLS and YYNGEE. The data were produced by immunoSEQ multiplex PCR, yet TCRdb's version contains in-frame clones alone and is incomplete. This sample has 120,000 to 150,000 clones, with about four fifths found just once. This clone was observed a single time. Everyone who took part was roughly 18 to 89 years old, and they came from over 20 US areas. Before they entered the study, exposed participants had met a COVID-19 case within 2 weeks.

Sample: PBMCs or T cells enriched from blood (not recorded which). The clonotype comes from a woman aged 45-65 years who had been exposed to COVID-19. The chain is built from TRBV9 and TRBJ2-3, with D perhaps TRBD2 (6 bases). CDR3 region: CASSVEGLGGGGTGTDTQYF. The CDR3 coding sequence is TGTGCCAGCAGCGTAGAGGGGTTGGGCGGTGGGGGGACCGGCACAGATACGCAGTATTTT.